This T cell receptor (beta chain) was retrieved from a study of cytomegalovirus exposure and HLA in healthy donors. The study's findings and limits: Confirmation was obtained in vitro that a few CMV-associated chains are specific for CMV antigens. With high specificity and sensitivity, the classifier reportedly diagnosed cytomegalovirus status.

Libraries were prepared by immunoSEQ multiplex PCR; TCRdb keeps only in-frame clonotypes and omits some of them. The data hold 100,000 to 150,000 clones, with 94% observed a single time. Worth noting for this clone: Its antigen is not known.

Germline CDR1 and CDR2: LNHDA and SQIVND (reference sequence). This CDR3 has 13 residues. Trimming removed 6 bases at V and 0 bases at J, with 9 bases between. The specimen was PBMCs. The chain is built from TRBV19 and TRBJ2-7; weak D call: TRBD1 (6 bases). The receptor's source is a woman aged 18-29 years in good health and CMV-seronegative. The CDR3 coding sequence is TGTGCCAGTAGCCAGGGGATCTCCTACGAGCAGTACTTC. Its protein product is CASSQGISYEQYF.